Given below is one TCR beta chain in context. Its antigen is unknown. PCR was performed using 60 Vbeta and 13 Jbeta primers. How the authors handled the data: It was a later analysis that counted tens of millions of unique TCR beta chains, of which approximately 11 million were shared. The repertoire was sequenced with immunoSEQ multiplex PCR; TCRdb's copy has only in-frame clones and lacks some. V and J calls and clone size come straight from that table; D and trimming were deduced from the DNA. This sample has about 100,000 clones, with around 80% found just once. The source of the sample is a study of cytomegalovirus exposure and HLA in healthy donors. Regarding the study as a whole: Associated with cytomegalovirus, according to the listing, were around 170 TCR beta chains.

Germline V gene lookup returns CDR1 SGHAT and CDR2 FQNNGV. V trimming: 5 bases; J trimming: 2 bases; junction bases outside the gene matches: 6. This CDR3 contains 14 residues. The J gene is TRBJ2-7, the V gene TRBV11-2, with TRBD1 matching 7 bases. The sequence came from a woman aged 40 to 49 in good health and CMV-seronegative. The sample taken for sequencing was PBMCs. The DNA for the CDR3 is TGTGCCAGCAGCCTTAACAGGGGCGCCTACGAGCAGTACTTC. Protein product: CASSLNRGAYEQYF.